This record looks at one T cell receptor beta chain sequence and its context. The antigen is not known. Donors were healthy Caucasian individuals from Russia aged about 6 to 90. Approximately 10 milliliters was the volume of peripheral blood drawn from each donor. The sample comes from a study of blood T cells in healthy people across ages. Study-level results: The study could not conclusively compare naive and antigen-experienced cells, given its unsorted PBMCs.

Combining a sample-barcoded 5' primer with a J-beta primer mix, a second PCR ran for roughly 6 to 12 cycles. Every individual sample yielded 2.5 million or more paired-end reads (each containing CDR3). TCRdb re-called the 5' RACE reads through MiXCR, storing one row per CDR3 protein. The sample carries about 1.8 million distinct CDR3 sequences, 49% recorded once. V trimming: 5 bases; J trimming: 6 bases; junction bases outside the gene matches: 11. This CDR3 has 15 amino acids. Germline lookup yields CDR1 SGHRS and CDR2 YFSETQ. Sequences were obtained from blood. The chain joins TRBV5-1 to TRBJ2-1; TRBD1 aligns across 7 bases. The sequence came from a woman aged 40-49 years in good health. The CDR3 DNA follows: TGCGCCAGCAGTTATCCGAGACAGGGAGTCAATGAGCAGTTCTTC. This translates into CASSYPRQGVNEQFF.